Given below is one T cell receptor (beta chain) in context. Libraries were prepared by immunoSEQ multiplex PCR; TCRdb keeps only in-frame clonotypes and omits some of them. The repertoire holds tens of thousands of clones, with about 90% as singletons. The sampling schedule covered blood at baseline, cycle 4 day 1, and cycle 7 day 1. This CDR3 comprises 14 residues. Germline values: CDR1 SGHTA, CDR2 FQGNSA. V was shortened by 1 base and J by 3 bases, with 8 bases between the two germline ends. This entry belongs to a study of OX40 agonist ivuxolimab in advanced cancers. Study in general: Dose-escalation subjects each had hepatocellular carcinoma, melanoma, renal cell or head and neck cancer. Partial responses occurred in three patients (one hepatocellular carcinoma, two cutaneous melanoma).

This specimen was CD4+ or CD8+ T cells sorted from blood, taken in a trial of the OX40 agonist ivuxolimab. This chain connects TRBV7-2 to TRBJ2-3, with D unresolved. The receptor comes from an adult with an advanced solid tumor such as melanoma, head and neck, liver or kidney cancer. CDR3 amino acids: CASSLGLLTDTQYF. The CDR3, as DNA: TGTGCCAGCAGCTTAGGCCTTTTGACAGATACGCAGTATTTT.